Reported below is one T cell receptor (beta chain). There is no known antigen for this receptor. No base-level quality is on record; no much larger clone is a single base apart. The junction shows trimming of 3 bases on V and 0 bases on J, and the gene matches do not reach 3 bases of it. The CDR3 runs 15 residues from the cysteine to the phenylalanine. Left in the record is the CDR3 DNA by itself, 45 bases read in frame from the first base. Per the germline V gene (reference sequence), PRHDT is the CDR1 and FYEKMQ is the CDR2. TCRbeta CDR3 regions were amplified from genomic DNA by means of the immunoSEQ Assay, a bias-controlled multiplex PCR. Under the source paper's analysis protocol: Nucleated cell counts per sample were estimated from amplification of reference gene primers within the assay. To quantify the absolute abundance of each unique TCRbeta CDR3 rearrangement, sequence reads were collapsed and filtered. For each sample, productive Simpson clonality was calculated as the square root of Simpson's diversity index over productive rearrangements. TCRdb stores this immuneACCESS table with in-frame sequences only. Part of the clones is absent; in the studies checked, under half of the shortfall reflects unresolved V genes, and no reason is known for the rest. Clonal size and the V and J genes are those of that table, whereas D and trimming came from the DNA. The sample records fewer than 700,000 clones, around nine tenths of which are singletons. The ten top clones hold under 8.5% of the sample.

This sample is part of a study of blood T cell repertoires in COVID-19 (dated by TCRdb to 2020 to 2021). Describing the broader study: Samples from collaborators originated in the United States, Italy and Spain and spanned both the acute and convalescent phases of COVID-19. The prospective study material was composed of cDNA or gDNA derived from T cells, B-cell-depleted T cells, or PBMCs. The samples were drawn from the first 160 participants of the ongoing ImmuneRACE study and from 1,254 subjects provided by 6 global collaborators. The repertoires were released in a freely available public database meant as a resource for research on the immune response to SARS-CoV-2. Subjects who had been exposed to COVID-19, were actively infected with it, or had recovered from it provided the deeply sampled blood TCRbeta repertoires that made up the dataset. Where available, HLA class I and class II types were obtained from metadata supplied by the sample provider rather than from assay-based typing. The sample metadata nearly always contained a de-identified subject ID, COVID-19 status, age in years and sex. Broader findings and caveats from the paper: The amount of clinical and demographic metadata varied by source and participant and was provided uncurated.

One collaborating source in Seattle enrolled patients while the patients were actively infected and followed the patients over time throughout the course of disease. Collaborating institutions collected whole blood in K2EDTA tubes following their own protocols. For TCRbeta analysis, collaborator samples were shipped as frozen whole blood, as isolated PBMCs, or as DNA extracted from either sample type. The rearrangement joined TRBV13 to TRBJ1-1, and TRBD1 matches 8 of the central bases. Sample: peripheral blood. The receptor comes from a woman aged 45 to 65 with COVID-19, enrolled during active disease. The CDR3 sequence is CASSFRTGLNTEAFF. The nucleotides are TGTGCCAGCAGCTTCCGGACAGGGTTGAACACTGAAGCTTTCTTT. Full variable domain (CDR3 extended with the reference TRBV13 and TRBJ1-1 proteins): AAGVIQSPRHLIKEKRETATLKCYPIPRHDTVYWYQQGPGQDPQFLISFYEKMQSDKGSIPDRFSAQQFSDYHSELNMSSLELGDSALYFCASSFRTGLNTEAFFGQGTRLTVV.